Listed below are T cell receptor beta chains from one sample, sequenced in a study of T cells expressing NK-cell markers. After re-calling the 5' RACE reads, TCRdb lists one entry per CDR3 protein, DNA absent. The sample table sets out about 450,000 distinct CDR3 sequences. Sequenced: blood T cells: a sorted CD56 or NKG2C T cell subset, CD4+ or CD8+ T cells, or bulk PBMC T cells (not recorded which). The receptors stem from a woman between 18 and 69 years old in good health. Each CDR3 is given with its conserved first and last residue.

j_call v_call cdr3_aa
TRBJ2-3 TRBV18 CASSPSAYSTDTQYF
TRBJ2-3 TRBV5-6 CASSYWTSGRGTDTQYF
TRBJ1-2 TRBV6-5 CASTAGGAGYTF
TRBJ1-1 TRBV20-1 CSAREGLGDTEAFF
TRBJ1-1 TRBV21-1 CASSYKPNTEAFF
TRBJ1-6 TRBV5-5 CASSLAWTAWNSPLHF
TRBJ2-4 TRBV6-5 CASSYSGQGTGIQYF
TRBJ1-4 TRBV18 CASSPFQQGSGEKLFF
TRBJ2-1 TRBV7-2 CASSLALPGYNEQFF
TRBJ2-1 TRBV20-1 CSAPRTGGPENEQFF
TRBJ2-2 TRBV28 CASSLKRRELFF
TRBJ2-7 TRBV28 CASSWVILPSGKIGYEQYF
TRBJ1-1 TRBV14 CASSQLQATEAFF
TRBJ2-1 TRBV7-2 CASTFGQGPPHYNEQFF
TRBJ2-5 TRBV5-8 CASSPGTVHQETQYF
TRBJ2-1 TRBV11-2 CASRPGTSGAYEQFF
TRBJ1-1 TRBV19 CASKPSRGNTEAFF
TRBJ1-2 TRBV19 CASSLAASGHTYGYTF
TRBJ1-5 TRBV12-3/TRBV12-4 CASTRVGSNQPQHF